The source of this T cell receptor (beta chain) is a study of identifying expanded T cells in peripheral blood. CDR3 length: 15 residues. J gave up 4 bases and V 3 bases, and 6 bases lay outside the gene matches. From germline, CDR1 is LNHDA and CDR2 SQIVND (reference sequence). The repertoire was sequenced with immunoSEQ multiplex PCR; TCRdb's copy has only in-frame clones and lacks some. The table has about 130,000 clones, 75% to 90% seen once; the top ten hold 8% to 9%. The receptor's source is a person aged 18 to 70 in good health. The sample taken for sequencing was blood. V gene TRBV19 combines with J gene TRBJ2-7; TRBD1 matches at 10 bases. The CDR3 nucleotides are TGTGCCAGTAGTATTAAGGGGGACAGGGGATACGAGCAGTACTTC. Encoded protein: CASSIKGDRGYEQYF.